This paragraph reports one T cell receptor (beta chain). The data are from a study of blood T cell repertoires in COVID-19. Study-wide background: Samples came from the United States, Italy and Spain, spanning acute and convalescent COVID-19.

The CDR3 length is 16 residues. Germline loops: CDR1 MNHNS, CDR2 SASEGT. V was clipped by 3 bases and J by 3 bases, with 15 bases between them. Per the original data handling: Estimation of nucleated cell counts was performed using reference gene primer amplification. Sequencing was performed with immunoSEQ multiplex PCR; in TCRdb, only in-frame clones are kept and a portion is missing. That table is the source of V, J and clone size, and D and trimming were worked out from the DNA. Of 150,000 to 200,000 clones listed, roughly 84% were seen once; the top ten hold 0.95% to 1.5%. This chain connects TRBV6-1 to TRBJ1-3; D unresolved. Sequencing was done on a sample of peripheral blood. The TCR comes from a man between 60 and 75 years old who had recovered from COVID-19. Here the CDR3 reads CASSDVRRVGGNTIYF. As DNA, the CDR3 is TGTGCCAGCAGTGATGTCCGCCGGGTAGGTGGAAACACCATATATTTT.